Sequencing of this T cell receptor (beta chain) was carried out in a study of CD8 T cells in ankylosing spondylitis. The study, taken as a whole, reports: Within peripheral blood, clones linked to disease were CD8+ and relatively rare. Past research had described some motif variants in reactive arthritis synovial fluid and blood.

By quantitative 5'-RACE with molecular barcodes, the TCR beta libraries were made. TCRdb re-called the 5' RACE reads with MiXCR, one entry per CDR3 protein. The table records about 64,000 distinct CDR3 sequences, more than 5.5% of them present only once. Trimming cost V 1 base and J 3 bases, with 18 bases left between them. This CDR3 has 16 amino acids. The V gene's germline CDR1 is DFQATT and CDR2 SNEGSKA (reference sequence). This clonotype was counted between two and nine times. The antigen is not known. Sample: synovial fluid, either unsorted or a sorted T cell fraction (not recorded which). This chain uses TRBV20-1 with TRBJ2-5; D may correspond to TRBD1 or TRBD2 (5 bases each). This TCR derives from a male donor with ankylosing spondylitis. Here the CDR3 DNA reads TGCAGTGCTAGAGTGAATCCCCGGGACGGAAAAGAGACCCAGTACTTC. Encoded protein: CSARVNPRDGKETQYF.